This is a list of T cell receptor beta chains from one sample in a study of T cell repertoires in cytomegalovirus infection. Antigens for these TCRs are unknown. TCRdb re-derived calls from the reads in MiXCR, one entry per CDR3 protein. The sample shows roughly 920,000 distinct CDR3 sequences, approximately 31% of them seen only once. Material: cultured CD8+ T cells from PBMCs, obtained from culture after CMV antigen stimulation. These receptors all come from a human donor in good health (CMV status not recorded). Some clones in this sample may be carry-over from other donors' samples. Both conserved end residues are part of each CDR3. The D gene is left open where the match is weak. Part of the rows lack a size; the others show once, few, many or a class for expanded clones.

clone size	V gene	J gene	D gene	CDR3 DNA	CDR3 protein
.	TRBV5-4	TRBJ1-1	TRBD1	TGTGCCAGCAGCTGGGGACAGGGGGAAACTGAAGCTTTCTTT	CASSWGQGETEAFF
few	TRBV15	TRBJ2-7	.	TGTGCCACCAGCAGAGTAACAAGTGTCGAGCAGTACTTC	CATSRVTSVEQYF
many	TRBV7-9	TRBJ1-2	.	TGTGCCAGCAGCTTAGTGGCCACGGAACACTATGGCTACACCTTC	CASSLVATEHYGYTF
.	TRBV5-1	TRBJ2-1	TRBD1	TGCGCCAGCAGCTCTGACAGGGCCTTAGGAAATGAGCAGTTCTTC	CASSSDRALGNEQFF
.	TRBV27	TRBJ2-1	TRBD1	TGTGCCAGTGGGACAGGATACTACAATGAGCAGTTCTTC	CASGTGYYNEQFF
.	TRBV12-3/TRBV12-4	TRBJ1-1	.	TGTGCCAGCACGGGAATAGGGCCACGCGCTGAAGCTTTCTTT	CASTGIGPRAEAFF
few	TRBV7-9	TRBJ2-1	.	TGTGCCAGCAGCTCTTTGACAGGACGGGAGTACAATGAGCAGTTCTTC	CASSSLTGREYNEQFF
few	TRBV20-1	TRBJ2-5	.	TGCAGTGCCACTCGCAAGCTCCAAGAGACCCAGTACTTC	CSATRKLQETQYF
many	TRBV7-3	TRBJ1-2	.	TGTGCCAGCAGCTTCATGACAGGAGAAGGCTACACCTTC	CASSFMTGEGYTF
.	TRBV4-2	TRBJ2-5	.	TGTGCCAGCAGCCAATCTCCACTAGCTCAAGAGACCCAGTACTTC	CASSQSPLAQETQYF
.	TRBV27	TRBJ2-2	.	TGTGCCAGCAGTTTGTACAGGGCGATCACCGGGGAGCTGTTTTTT	CASSLYRAITGELFF
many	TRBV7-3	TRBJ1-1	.	TGTGCCAGCAGCTCAAGCTATAACACTGAAGCTTTCTTT	CASSSSYNTEAFF
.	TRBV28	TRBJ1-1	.	TGTGCCGGGGGACGGCTGAACACTGAAGCTTTCTTT	CAGGRLNTEAFF
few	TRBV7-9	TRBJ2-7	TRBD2	TGTGCCAGCAGCCTCCCGGGGGGGGTGCCCAACTCCTACGAGCAGTACTTC	CASSLPGGVPNSYEQYF
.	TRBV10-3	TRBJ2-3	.	TGTGCCATCAGTGAGCTAGCTCCCGACACAGATACGCAGTATTTT	CAISELAPDTDTQYF
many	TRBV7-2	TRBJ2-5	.	TGTGCCAGCAGCTTAGTCGACAGTAAACAAGAGACCCAGTACTTC	CASSLVDSKQETQYF
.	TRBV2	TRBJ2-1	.	TGTGCCAGCATCACAGGGAGGGATGAGCAGTTCTTC	CASITGRDEQFF
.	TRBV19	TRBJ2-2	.	TGTGCCAGTAGTATAGGACAGGCGAACACCGGGGAGCTGTTTTTT	CASSIGQANTGELFF
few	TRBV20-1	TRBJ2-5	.	TGCAGTGCTCCCTACCCCGGGACTCAACCGAGGGAGACCCAGTACTTC	CSAPYPGTQPRETQYF
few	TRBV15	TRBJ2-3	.	TGTGCCACCAGCAGAGATCCTCCCTATCTTGCAGATACGCAGTATTTT	CATSRDPPYLADTQYF
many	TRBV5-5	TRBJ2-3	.	TGTGCCAGCAGCGCCCGGGGGCAAGGATTCGATACGCAGTATTTT	CASSARGQGFDTQYF
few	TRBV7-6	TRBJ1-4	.	TGTGCCAGCAGCCAAGAAATTACAGGAGGAGGTGATGAAAAACTGTTTTTT	CASSQEITGGGDEKLFF
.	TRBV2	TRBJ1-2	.	TGTGCCAGCAGTGAGAGGGGGGATGGCTACACCTTC	CASSERGDGYTF
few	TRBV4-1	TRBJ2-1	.	TGCGCCAGCCGCGCTCAAGGTTTCTACAATGAGCAGTTCTTC	CASRAQGFYNEQFF
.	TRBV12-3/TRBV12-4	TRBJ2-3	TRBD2	TGTGCCAGCACCAGCGGGGGAGGAACAGATACGCAGTATTTT	CASTSGGGTDTQYF
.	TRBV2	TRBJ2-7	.	TGTGCCAGCATTAAAGGAGCATACGAGCAGTACTTC	CASIKGAYEQYF
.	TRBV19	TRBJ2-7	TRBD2	TGTGCCAGTAGTCCGGGGGGACTAGGGTCCTACGAGCAGTACTTC	CASSPGGLGSYEQYF
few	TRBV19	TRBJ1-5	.	TGTGCCAGTAGTATAACGCTCCAAAATCAGCCCCAGCATTTT	CASSITLQNQPQHF
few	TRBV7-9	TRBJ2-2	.	TGTGCCCGCGGGGCGAACACCGGGGAGCTGTTTTTT	CARGANTGELFF
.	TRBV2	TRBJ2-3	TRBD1	TGTGCCATAGGGGACAGGGGCGGCACAGATACGCAGTATTTT	CAIGDRGGTDTQYF
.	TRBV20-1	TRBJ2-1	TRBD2	TGCAGTGACGTACTAGCGGGGGGACCTGGCTCTAAACTGCTTAATGAGCAGTTCTTC	CSDVLAGGPGSKLLNEQFF
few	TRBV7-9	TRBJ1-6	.	TGTGCCAGCAGCTTACCCGGGGAAAATTCACCCCTCCACTTT	CASSLPGENSPLHF
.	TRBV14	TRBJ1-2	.	TGTGCCAGCGGCCTAGGGGGGGCCTGGGGCTACACCTTC	CASGLGGAWGYTF
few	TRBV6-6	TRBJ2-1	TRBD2	TGTGCCAGCAGATACACTAGCGGGGGGTATAATGAGCAGTTCTTC	CASRYTSGGYNEQFF
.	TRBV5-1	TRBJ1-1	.	TGCGCCAGCAGCTCGGGTTGGGGTGGGGACACTGAAGCTTTCTTT	CASSSGWGGDTEAFF
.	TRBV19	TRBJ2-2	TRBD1	TGTGCCAGTAGCCGAATGGACAGGGGGCAAAACACCGGGGAGCTGTTTTTT	CASSRMDRGQNTGELFF
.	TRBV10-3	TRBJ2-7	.	TGTGCCACCCGCCCTTTAGGGACCTACGAGCAGTACTTC	CATRPLGTYEQYF
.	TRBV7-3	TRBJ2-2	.	TGTACCAGCAGCCCAAGTAGGGGAGGAGCGGGGGAGCTGTTTTTT	CTSSPSRGGAGELFF
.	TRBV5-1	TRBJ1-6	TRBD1	TGCGCCAGCAGCCCGGGACAGGGGGTCGGTTCACCCCTCCACTTT	CASSPGQGVGSPLHF
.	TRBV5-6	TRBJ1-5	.	TGTGCCAGCAGCTTGGTTGGGGCCTCCAGTCAGCCCCAGCATTTT	CASSLVGASSQPQHF
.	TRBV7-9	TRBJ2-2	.	TGTGCCAGCAGCTTGGAGGGTTGGACAGGCCCCGGGGAGCTGTTTTTT	CASSLEGWTGPGELFF